Listed below are T cell receptor beta chains from one sample, sequenced in a study of blood T cells in healthy people across ages. Via MiXCR, TCRdb re-called the 5' RACE reads, giving one row per CDR3 protein. The data hold about 830,000 distinct CDR3 sequences, with roughly 60% observed a single time. The sequenced sample was blood. The receptor source for this set is a man aged 30 to 45 in good health. The CDR3 runs from the conserved cysteine through the conserved F or W. D genes are given only for firm matches. Some rows have no size entry. The others give once, few or many, or a class for an expanded clone.

DNA | CDR3 | J | D | size | V
TGTGCCAGCAGTTTCGGGGGGGCCGGAGATATGGAATATTTT | CASSFGGAGDMEYF | TRBJ2-3 | TRBD2 | many | TRBV12-3/TRBV12-4
TGTGCCAGCAATTTGGGTCCCCACGAGCAGTACTTC | CASNLGPHEQYF | TRBJ2-7 | NA | once | TRBV12-3/TRBV12-4
TGCAGCGTCTGGGCTGGCGGATTCAATGAGCAGTTCTTC | CSVWAGGFNEQFF | TRBJ2-1 | NA | NA | TRBV29-1
TGCAGTGCTCCTACAGGGGTCGGTGGCTACACCTTC | CSAPTGVGGYTF | TRBJ1-2 | TRBD1 | few | TRBV20-1
TGTGCCAGCAGCCAAGAATTATGGGGCAGCTCCTACGAGCAGTACTTC | CASSQELWGSSYEQYF | TRBJ2-7 | NA | NA | TRBV3-1
TGCAGTGCTAGAAAGGGAGCGGCCGGTTACAATGAGCAGTTCTTC | CSARKGAAGYNEQFF | TRBJ2-1 | NA | NA | TRBV20-1
TGTGCCAGCAGCCAAGAGGGCGCGGGTCCCTACAATGAGCAGTTCTTC | CASSQEGAGPYNEQFF | TRBJ2-1 | NA | NA | TRBV3-1
TGTGCCAGCAGCCAAGATTCGGGGGAAGGGGGAACTGAAGCTTTCTTT | CASSQDSGEGGTEAFF | TRBJ1-1 | NA | NA | TRBV4-2
TGTGCCAGCAGCCTGGAAAGGCAGGGGAAAGATACGCAGTATTTT | CASSLERQGKDTQYF | TRBJ2-3 | NA | once | TRBV4-2
TGCAGTGCTGCCCGGGACAGGGGGAGTTCCTATAATTCACCCCTCCACTTT | CSAARDRGSSYNSPLHF | TRBJ1-6 | TRBD1 | NA | TRBV20-1
TGCAGCGTGGGGGAATGGATCGGCGAGCAGTTCTTC | CSVGEWIGEQFF | TRBJ2-1 | NA | NA | TRBV29-1
TGTGCCAGCAGTTCCCTACCCTTAGGGCCCCTAAGGGATACGCAGTATTTT | CASSSLPLGPLRDTQYF | TRBJ2-3 | NA | NA | TRBV6-5
TGCAGTGCTAGAGATAGTTCAGGGCGGACTGAAGCTTTCTTT | CSARDSSGRTEAFF | TRBJ1-1 | NA | NA | TRBV20-1
TGTGCCTGGAGTTCGGCCGACAGGTGGAATGAAAAACTGTTTTTT | CAWSSADRWNEKLFF | TRBJ1-4 | NA | NA | TRBV30
TGTGCCAGCAGCTCGGCCCCCGGGACAGCCACAGATACGCAGTATTTT | CASSSAPGTATDTQYF | TRBJ2-3 | TRBD1 | NA | TRBV7-9
TGTGCCAGCAGTCGGACTAGCGGGAGATACGAGCAGTACTTC | CASSRTSGRYEQYF | TRBJ2-7 | TRBD2 | few | TRBV3-1
TGTGCCAGCAGTGAAGAGGCGCAGCCCCCCTACGAGCAGTACTTC | CASSEEAQPPYEQYF | TRBJ2-7 | NA | NA | TRBV6-1
TGTGCCAGCAGATCCGGGACAGGGGGCAATGAGCAGTTCTTC | CASRSGTGGNEQFF | TRBJ2-1 | TRBD1 | NA | TRBV5-6
TGTGCCAGCCAGGGGGGTGAAGGGGAGCAGTTCTTC | CASQGGEGEQFF | TRBJ2-1 | NA | NA | TRBV7-9
TGTGCCAGCACCTTTGGACTAACAGAGTTCTATGGCTACACCTTC | CASTFGLTEFYGYTF | TRBJ1-2 | NA | NA | TRBV5-5
TGTGCCAGCAGCCAAGAGTATGTAGGGGCCACCTGGTCCGGGGAGCTGTTTTTT | CASSQEYVGATWSGELFF | TRBJ2-2 | NA | NA | TRBV4-2
TGCAGCGTGGGGACTAGCTACGAGCAGTACTTC | CSVGTSYEQYF | TRBJ2-7 | TRBD2 | few | TRBV29-1
TGTGCCAGCACCCGGAACCCAACTAGCGGGGGGTCGGACAATGAGCAGTTCTTC | CASTRNPTSGGSDNEQFF | TRBJ2-1 | TRBD2 | once | TRBV3-1